This TCR beta chain came from a study of cytomegalovirus exposure and HLA in healthy donors. Regarding the study as a whole: Reportedly, TCR beta sequences accurately predicted HLA-A and HLA-B alleles in most subjects. An ancestry cluster, one associated with Asian ancestry, reportedly showed fewer N-insertions than the approximately 650-donor mean in a later analysis. The study listed some 160 cytomegalovirus-associated TCR beta chains.

The PCR used 60 Vbeta and 13 Jbeta primers. TCRdb's copy holds only in-frame clones and misses some; the assay was immunoSEQ multiplex PCR. Among under 200,000 clones listed, roughly 70% were seen once. As regards this clone: Its target is not known.

V gave up 7 bases and J gave up 3 bases; unmatched junction bases: 12. From germline, CDR1 is LNHDA and CDR2 SQIVND (reference sequence). The CDR3 is made up of 15 amino acids. Material: PBMCs. The chain has TRBV19 and TRBJ2-7; 7 positions match TRBD1. The sequence was collected from a woman aged 25 to 45 in good health and CMV-seronegative. CDR3 in amino acids: CASTPRQGDIYEQYF. The DNA of the CDR3 is TGTGCCAGTACCCCAAGACAGGGCGACATCTACGAGCAGTACTTC.